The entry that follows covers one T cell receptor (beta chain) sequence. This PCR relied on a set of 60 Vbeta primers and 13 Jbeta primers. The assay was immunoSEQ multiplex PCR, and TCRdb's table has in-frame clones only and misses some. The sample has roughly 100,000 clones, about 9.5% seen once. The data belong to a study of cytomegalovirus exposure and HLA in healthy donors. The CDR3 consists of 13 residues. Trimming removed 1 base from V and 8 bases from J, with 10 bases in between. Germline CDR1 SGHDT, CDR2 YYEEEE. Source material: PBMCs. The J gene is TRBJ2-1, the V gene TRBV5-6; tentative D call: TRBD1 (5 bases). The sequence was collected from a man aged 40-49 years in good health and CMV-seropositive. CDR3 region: CASSLRGMDEQFF. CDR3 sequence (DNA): TGTGCCAGCAGCTTGAGGGGCATGGATGAGCAGTTCTTC.